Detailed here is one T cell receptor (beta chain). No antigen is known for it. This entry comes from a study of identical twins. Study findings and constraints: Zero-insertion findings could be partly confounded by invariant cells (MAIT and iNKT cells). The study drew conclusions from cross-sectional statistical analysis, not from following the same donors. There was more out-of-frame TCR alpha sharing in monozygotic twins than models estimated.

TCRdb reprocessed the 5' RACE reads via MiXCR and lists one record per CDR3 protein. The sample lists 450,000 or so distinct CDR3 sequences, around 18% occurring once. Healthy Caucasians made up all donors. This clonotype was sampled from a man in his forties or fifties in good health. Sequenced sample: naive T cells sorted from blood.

The CDR3 bases are TGTGCCAGCAGCTTCGGACTAGTGGAGCAGTTCTTC. It yields the protein CASSFGLVEQFF. The chain is built from TRBV7-9 and TRBJ2-1; 7 bases agree with TRBD2. The CDR3 is made up of 12 amino acids. CDR1 and CDR2 (germline): SEHNR, FQNEAQ (reference sequence). Unmatched junction bases numbered 3, after V lost 3 bases and J lost 10 bases.